This passage covers 21 T cell receptor beta chains from one sample sequenced in a study of cytomegalovirus exposure and HLA in healthy donors. This PCR relied on a set of 60 Vbeta primers and 13 Jbeta primers. Profiling relied on immunoSEQ multiplex PCR, and the TCRdb table lists in-frame clones only, not all of them. The sample has 150,000 to 250,000 clones, 82% seen once. What was sequenced was PBMCs. The origin of the receptors is a woman between 45 and 65 years old in good health and CMV-seropositive.

The chain uses TRBV11-2 and TRBJ2-7; 11 nucleotides line up with TRBD1. CDR1 and CDR2 (germline): SGHAT, FQNNGV. This CDR3 contains 16 residues. After removal of 5 bases from V and 5 bases from J, the junction contained 11 bases not matched to a gene. Here the CDR3 reads CASSTGTGGPPDEQYF. DNA for the CDR3: TGTGCCAGCAGCACTGGGACAGGGGGACCTCCCGACGAGCAGTACTTC.

V usage is TRBV29-1 and J usage is TRBJ2-1; tentative D call: TRBD2 (5 bases). Germline CDR1 SQVTM, CDR2 ANQGSEA. V lost 3 bases and J 9 bases, leaving 6 bases between the germline ends. The CDR3 extends over 10 amino acids. The CDR3 DNA follows: TGCAGCGTTGAGGCGGGTGAGCAGTTCTTC. Its protein is CSVEAGEQFF.

The chain recombines TRBV7-2 with TRBJ2-1; 12 bases fit TRBD2. Looked up from germline, CDR1 is SGHTA and CDR2 is FQGNSA. Trimming cost V 5 bases and J 6 bases; bases outside gene matches: 5. CDR3 length: 15 residues. The CDR3 reads CASSQLAGGANEQFF. In DNA, the CDR3 is TGTGCCAGCAGCCAGCTAGCGGGAGGGGCCAATGAGCAGTTCTTC.

The chain has TRBV28 and TRBJ2-7; 7 nucleotides match TRBD1. The V and J ends lost 6 bases and 3 bases, in that order; junction bases with no gene match: 8. The CDR3 has 14 amino acids. Germline lookup yields CDR1 MDHEN and CDR2 SYDVKM. The CDR3 spells CASSTGTVSYEQYF. The CDR3 bases are TGTGCCAGCAGCACCGGGACAGTAAGCTACGAGCAGTACTTC.

The chain couples TRBV7-2 to TRBJ2-2; 13 bases match TRBD2. In germline, CDR1 is SGHTA, CDR2 FQGNSA. V gave up 5 bases and J gave up 4 bases; unmatched junction bases: 1. The CDR3 has 15 amino acids. This chain's CDR3 is CASSRTSGGTGELFF. As DNA, the CDR3 is TGTGCCAGCAGCAGGACTAGCGGGGGCACCGGGGAGCTGTTTTTT. Using reference TRBV7-2 and TRBJ2-2 for the parts outside the CDR3, the full variable domain is GAGVSQSPSNKVTEKGKDVELRCDPISGHTALYWYRQSLGQGLEFLIYFQGNSAPDKSGLPSDRFSAERTGGSVSTLTIQRTQQEDSAVYLCASSRTSGGTGELFFGEGSRLTVL.

This sequence joins TRBV28 and TRBJ1-2, with no clear D. Per the germline V gene, CDR1 is MDHEN and CDR2 is SYDVKM. The V end lost 8 bases, the J end lost 6 bases, and 16 bases lay between the germline ends. CDR3 size: 13 residues. The CDR3: CASSPGKGHGYTF. CDR3 DNA sequence: TGTGCCAGCTCCCCGGGAAAGGGCCATGGCTACACCTTC.

J is TRBJ2-7 and V is TRBV5-1, with D perhaps TRBD1 (6 bases). Trimming took 5 bases from V and 0 from J, leaving 18 bases between them. This CDR3 spans 16 amino acids. The germline V gene encodes CDR1 SGHRS and CDR2 YFSETQ. CDR3 amino acids: CASSYLTGTSSYEQYF. The CDR3 DNA reads TGCGCCAGCAGTTATCTGACAGGTACATCCTCCTACGAGCAGTACTTC.

The chain employs TRBV15 and TRBJ1-2; no definite D call. The CDR3 sequence is 17 residues long. Deletions cut 0 bases from V and 3 bases from J, with 17 bases between. Germline assignment: CDR1 LNHNV and CDR2 YYDKDF (reference sequence). CDR3 DNA: TGTGCCACCAGCAGAGAATTGGTTGGTGGAGGTGACTATGGCTACACCTTC. Translating gives CATSRELVGGGDYGYTF.

This clone occurred a few times. This chain links TRBV19 with TRBJ1-1; D gene ambiguous. In germline, CDR1 is LNHDA, CDR2 SQIVND (reference sequence). This CDR3 has 14 residues. Trimming cost V 3 bases and J 1 base, with 9 bases left between them. The CDR3 loop reads CASSIQVANTEAFF. In DNA, the CDR3 is TGTGCCAGTAGTATCCAGGTTGCGAACACTGAAGCTTTCTTT.

The V call is TRBV5-1, the J call TRBJ2-5, with a possible D match to TRBD1 (5 bases). V gave up 4 bases and J gave up 4 bases, with 17 bases separating them. There are 15 residues in the CDR3. CDR1 SGHRS and CDR2 YFSETQ come from the germline V gene. The CDR3 nucleotides read TGCGCCAGCAGCCTACTTCCAGGGTTGGGAGAGACCCAGTACTTC. Encoded protein: CASSLLPGLGETQYF.

The chain is built from TRBV7-9 and TRBJ2-5; D perhaps matches TRBD1 (6 bases). Trimming took off 6 bases at V and 5 bases at J, with 19 bases between the two ends. The V gene's germline CDR1 is SEHNR and CDR2 FQNEAQ (reference sequence). This CDR3 is built from 15 residues. The chain's CDR3 is CASSSNRVRSETQYF. The CDR3 DNA follows: TGTGCCAGCAGTTCCAACAGGGTCCGTTCGGAGACCCAGTACTTC.

This clone was found once. The V gene is TRBV19, the J gene TRBJ1-5; the D is unclear. The CDR3 spans 13 residues. The ends were cut back, 3 bases at V and 11 bases at J, with 14 bases in the middle. Germline V gives CDR1 LNHDA, CDR2 SQIVND (reference sequence). CDR3 in DNA: TGTGCCAGTAGTATCGCTCAGGCCTGGGCCCAGCATTTT. As protein: CASSIAQAWAQHF. Using reference TRBV19 and TRBJ1-5 for the parts outside the CDR3, the full variable domain is DGGITQSPKYLFRKEGQNVTLSCEQNLNHDAMYWYRQDPGQGLRLIYYSQIVNDFQKGDIAEGYSVSREKKESFPLTVTSAQKNPTAFYLCASSIAQAWAQHFGDGTRLSIL.

The rearrangement joins TRBV9 to TRBJ1-3; 8 bases align to TRBD1. Per the germline V gene, CDR1 is SGDLS and CDR2 is YYNGEE. The V segment lost 3 bases and the J segment 2 bases; nucleotides outside the gene matches: 4. CDR3 length equals 15 residues. The CDR3 DNA sequence: TGTGCCAGCAGCGACCGGACAGGGCCTGGAAACACCATATATTTT. It translates to CASSDRTGPGNTIYF.

The genes are TRBV4-1 and TRBJ2-7, with 7 bases matching TRBD1. CDR3 length: 16 amino acids. Trimming cost V 0 bases and J 0 bases; bases outside gene matches: 5. The germline CDR1 and CDR2 sequences are MGHRA and YSYEKL. As DNA, the CDR3 is TGCGCCAGCAGCCAAGAGAGACAGGGTGTCTCCTACGAGCAGTACTTC. Translating it yields CASSQERQGVSYEQYF.

This chain connects TRBV28 to TRBJ2-7, with D possibly matching TRBD2 (5 bases). Trimming stripped 2 bases from V and 1 base from J, with 12 bases between. The CDR3 is 15 residues long. The germline gives CDR1 MDHEN, CDR2 SYDVKM. The CDR3 sequence is CASSLRRLGSYEQYF. In nucleotides, the CDR3 is TGTGCCAGCAGTTTACGGAGGCTCGGATCCTACGAGCAGTACTTC.

This sequence joins TRBV27 and TRBJ1-2; 12 positions agree with TRBD1. In germline, CDR1 is MNHEY, CDR2 SMNVEV (reference sequence). J was trimmed by 7 bases and V by 6 bases; bases with no gene match: 9. This CDR3 comprises 15 residues. For the CDR3, the DNA is TGTGCCAGCAGCCAATCGGGACAGGGGGCGTCTGGCTACACCTTC. It specifies CASSQSGQGASGYTF.

The chain is built from TRBV6-1 and TRBJ1-2, with TRBD1 identical over 8 bases. This CDR3 has 15 residues. The junction had 6 bases not matched to a gene; V was cut back by 6 bases and J by 0 bases. Per germline, CDR1 MNHNS and CDR2 SASEGT. In DNA, the CDR3 is TGTGCCAGCAGGACACTACAGGGGGCTAACTATGGCTACACCTTC. Protein sequence: CASRTLQGANYGYTF.

Only a few counts were recorded for this clone. The chain employs TRBV10-1 and TRBJ2-1, with D perhaps TRBD1 (8 bases). The V gene lost 6 bases and the J gene lost 8 bases, with 20 bases spanning the gap. The length of the CDR3 is 15 residues. Germline V lookup: CDR1 WNHNN, CDR2 SYGVQD (reference sequence). In nucleotides, the CDR3 is TGCGCCAGCAGGAGACAGGGGAGGGATTTCGATGAGCAGTTCTTC. This sequence encodes CASRRQGRDFDEQFF.

CDR3 in DNA: TGTGCCAGCAGCTTAGGGCTAGCCCAACAACCAGATACGCAGTATTTT. This gives the protein CASSLGLAQQPDTQYF. The V and J genes are TRBV13 and TRBJ2-3, with D possibly matching TRBD2 (5 bases). Trimming took off 0 bases at V and 4 bases at J, with 14 bases between the two ends. CDR1 is PRHDT and CDR2 is FYEKMQ in the germline V gene (reference sequence). The CDR3 sequence is 16 residues long.

The genes are TRBV9 and TRBJ2-3; the D is unclear. V was clipped by 0 bases and J by 0 bases, with 17 bases between them. This CDR3 spans 18 amino acids. Germline lookup yields CDR1 SGDLS and CDR2 YYNGEE. The CDR3 DNA reads as TGTGCCAGCAGCGTAGGTTTCGGTTCGACTTCTAGCACAGATACGCAGTATTTT. Protein sequence: CASSVGFGSTSSTDTQYF.

This clone was observed once. The V call is TRBV5-1, the J call TRBJ2-5, with D maybe TRBD2 (5 bases). Trimming cost V 4 bases and J 5 bases, with 15 bases left between them. Germline V gene data show CDR1 as SGHRS and CDR2 as YFSETQ. CDR3 length: 14 residues. The CDR3 region has the DNA TGCGCCAGCAGCCCATCTTTCGGGGAGGAGACCCAGTACTTC. This sequence encodes CASSPSFGEETQYF.